This TCR beta chain was recovered during a study of CD8+ T cells in alopecia areata. This clone was picked up a small number of times. Reverse transcription of extracted RNA yielded cDNA, which provided the sequencing template. Generated by immunoSEQ multiplex PCR, the TCRdb table keeps only in-frame clones and is missing some. The profile shows about 300,000 clones, over 45% of them singletons. The CDR3 has 15 amino acids. After removal of 4 bases from V and 5 bases from J, the junction contained 5 bases not matched to a gene. Indicated treatment: oral pan-JAK inhibitor, 5-10 mg twice daily. V gene TRBV23-1 combines with J gene TRBJ1-4, with TRBD1 matching over 9 bases. TRBV23-1 is sorted into the ORF group, with uncertain function. Here the sequenced sample was CD4+ T cells sorted from blood, taken at week 24, from a patient treated with tofacitinib. This TCR was sampled from a human donor with alopecia areata. The CDR3 sequence: CASSPRDRENEKLFF. The CDR3 DNA follows: TGCGCCAGCAGTCCGAGGGACAGGGAAAATGAAAAACTGTTTTTT.